The 18 T cell receptor beta chains below come from one sample, sequenced in a study of post-analysis software for immune sequencing data. Findings and caveats of the study: The study found TRBV5-6, TRBV5-1 and TRBV20-1 among five or six TRBV segments more frequent in patients than controls.

Their cognate antigens are unknown. TCR beta cDNA libraries included unique molecular identifiers. One entry per CDR3 protein results from TCRdb running MiXCR on the PCR reads. The sample lists hundreds of thousands of distinct CDR3 sequences; 25% to 30% were seen once. The material sequenced was blood. These TCRs come from a girl between 10 and 17 years old with multiple sclerosis.

The chain couples TRBV4-3 to TRBJ2-7; 7 bases match TRBD1. CDR3 length: 14 amino acids. With 0 bases clipped from V and 7 bases from J, the junction kept 6 bases outside the gene matches. The germline CDR1 and CDR2 sequences are LGHNA and YSLEER. CDR3 in DNA: TGCGCCAGCAGCCAAGAGCCCAGGGGGAGTGAGCAGTACTTC. Its translation: CASSQEPRGSEQYF.

This clonotype turned up a few times. The chain recombines TRBV11-2 with TRBJ2-1; D is undetermined. Trimming removed 5 bases from V and 5 bases from J, with 19 bases in between. Germline lookup yields CDR1 SGHAT and CDR2 FQNNGV. The CDR3 is made up of 16 amino acids. In DNA, the CDR3 is TGTGCCAGCAGCGGTCTTACTTCCTCAGGAGACAATGAGCAGTTCTTC. It translates to CASSGLTSSGDNEQFF.

This chain links TRBV28 with TRBJ2-7; D uncertain. Germline-derived CDR1 and CDR2 are MDHEN and SYDVKM. The CDR3 runs 14 residues. V was clipped by 7 bases and J by 0 bases, with 13 bases between them. DNA of the CDR3: TGTGCCAGCAAACCGGGTCCAAGCTCCTACGAGCAGTACTTC. It is translated as CASKPGPSSYEQYF.

This clonotype was seen only a few times. The chain links TRBV25-1 to TRBJ2-1; 7 bases agree with TRBD2. Germline values: CDR1 MGHDK, CDR2 SYGVNS. V lost 7 bases and J lost 9; bases outside the gene matches: 6. This CDR3 contains 12 residues. This CDR3 reads CASTEGGTEQFF. DNA of the CDR3: TGTGCCAGCACCGAGGGAGGGACTGAGCAGTTCTTC.

A single count supports this clonotype. A much larger clone is a single base away; this may be a read error. The chain links TRBV10-3 to TRBJ2-3; 12 nucleotides match TRBD2. There are 16 residues in the CDR3. Germline V gene lookup returns CDR1 ENHRY and CDR2 SYGVKD. The CDR3 DNA reads as TGTGCCATCAGTCCCAGGGCTAGCGGGAGGGGAGATACGCGGTATTTT. Protein sequence: CAISPRASGRGDTRYF.

This chain links TRBV20-1 with TRBJ2-1; 11 bases agree with TRBD2. The V segment lost 4 bases and the J segment 4 bases; nucleotides outside the gene matches: 6. CDR1 and CDR2 from the germline V gene are DFQATT and SNEGSKA (reference sequence). The CDR3 consists of 15 residues. The CDR3 loop reads CSAKRLAGSYNEQFF. The CDR3 DNA is TGCAGTGCTAAGAGACTAGCGGGATCGTACAATGAGCAGTTCTTC.

This clonotype was seen a few times. The CDR3, as DNA: TGTGCCAGCAGCTCCCTGAAAAGCAATCAGCCCCAGCATTTT. It translates to CASSSLKSNQPQHF. The rearrangement links TRBV7-2 to TRBJ1-5; D is uncertain. The CDR3 runs 14 residues. Deletions cut 4 bases from V and 1 base from J, with 8 bases between. Per the germline V gene, CDR1 is SGHTA and CDR2 is FQGNSA.

This clonotype has more than one count but fewer than ten. V gene TRBV5-6 combines with J gene TRBJ2-7; 11 bases agree with TRBD2. CDR1 is SGHDT, CDR2 YYEEEE, per germline. This CDR3 is 16 amino acids long. V lost 4 bases, J lost 1 base, and 7 bases stayed unmatched. CDR3 sequence (DNA): TGTGCCAGCAGCCCGCTAGCGGGAGGAACATCCTACGAGCAGTACTTC. Its protein is CASSPLAGGTSYEQYF.

This clonotype was observed a few times. The rearrangement uses TRBV6-5 and TRBJ1-2, with a weak D call TRBD1 (6 bases). The CDR3 consists of 15 residues. The ends were cut back, 2 bases at V and 4 bases at J, with 14 bases in the middle. The germline V gene has CDR1 MNHEY and CDR2 SVGAGI. The CDR3 region is CASSYGIGQIYGYTF. CDR3 in DNA: TGTGCCAGCAGTTACGGAATCGGACAGATCTATGGCTACACCTTC.

This clonotype was picked up many times. The V and J genes are TRBV20-1 and TRBJ2-3; 9 nucleotides align to TRBD2. This CDR3 comprises 15 residues. Looked up from germline, CDR1 is DFQATT and CDR2 is SNEGSKA (reference sequence). V lost 3 bases, J lost 0 bases, and 4 bases stayed unmatched. CDR3 amino acids: CSARRLAGSTDTQYF. The CDR3 nucleotides read TGCAGTGCTAGGCGCCTAGCGGGAAGCACAGATACGCAGTATTTT.

The J gene is TRBJ2-7, the V gene TRBV7-2, with 7 bases aligning to TRBD1. The CDR3 extends over 15 amino acids. The trim removed 5 bases at V and 6 bases at J, leaving 13 bases unmatched. Germline lookup yields CDR1 SGHTA and CDR2 FQGNSA. CDR3 residues: CASSPDRAPPLEQYF. The CDR3 nucleotides are TGTGCCAGCAGCCCCGACAGGGCCCCGCCCCTCGAGCAGTACTTC.

The rearrangement links TRBV28 to TRBJ2-3, with TRBD1 matching over 8 bases. CDR3 length: 16 residues. CDR1 MDHEN and CDR2 SYDVKM come from the germline V gene. J gave up 4 bases and V 3 bases, and 9 bases lay outside the gene matches. CDR3 bases: TGTGCCAGCAGTTTCACAGGGGGTGGCAAGGCAGATACGCAGTATTTT. Encoded protein: CASSFTGGGKADTQYF.

The V gene is TRBV5-5, the J gene TRBJ2-7, with 7 bases identical to TRBD1. Germline V gives CDR1 SGHKS, CDR2 YYEKEE (reference sequence). J was trimmed by 11 bases and V by 0 bases; bases with no gene match: 8. The CDR3 has 13 residues. As DNA, the CDR3 is TGTGCCAGCAGCTTGGTTTCTGGGACAGAGGAGTACTTC. It specifies CASSLVSGTEEYF.

This clonotype was observed many times. The chain has TRBV10-3 and TRBJ2-7; no clear D. From germline, CDR1 is ENHRY and CDR2 SYGVKD. With 0 bases removed from V and 4 bases from J, the gap between germline ends came to 7 bases. The CDR3 totals 13 residues. The CDR3 DNA reads as TGTGCCATCAGTGAGTCGATATGGTACGAGCAGTACTTC. It encodes CAISESIWYEQYF.

The rearrangement joins TRBV18 to TRBJ2-5, with D tentatively TRBD2 (5 bases). This CDR3 is 13 amino acids long. Deletions cut 8 bases from V and 3 bases from J, with 13 bases between. Looked up from germline, CDR1 is KGHSH and CDR2 is LQKENI. The CDR3 loop reads CASARDFKETQYF. The CDR3 DNA reads TGTGCCAGCGCCCGGGATTTCAAAGAGACCCAGTACTTC.

This clonotype was found a few times. This chain connects TRBV5-1 to TRBJ2-5; 10 bases are shared with TRBD2. The CDR3 totals 16 residues. Unmatched junction bases numbered 4, after V lost 1 base and J lost 1 base. Germline CDR1 SGHRS, CDR2 YFSETQ. The chain's CDR3 is CASSLSPSGSQETQYF. CDR3 in DNA: TGCGCCAGCAGCTTGTCCCCTAGCGGGAGCCAAGAGACCCAGTACTTC.

The rearrangement uses TRBV4-1 and TRBJ2-1; D remains ambiguous. V lost 1 base, J lost 8 bases, and 12 bases lay in between. This CDR3 comprises 14 residues. The germline V gene encodes CDR1 MGHRA and CDR2 YSYEKL. The CDR3, as DNA: TGCGCCAGCAGCCAAGTTCTTCCGGGTGATGAGCAGTTCTTC. Its protein is CASSQVLPGDEQFF.

The V call is TRBV6-5, the J call TRBJ2-1; possible D gene TRBD2, 6 bases. The ends were cut back, 8 bases at V and 2 bases at J, with 16 bases in the middle. The CDR3 has 15 residues. Germline CDR1 is MNHEY and CDR2 is SVGAGI. The CDR3 coding sequence is TGTGCCAGCTTTTCGGGACTCGATACCTACAATGAGCAGTTCTTC. This sequence encodes CASFSGLDTYNEQFF.